This T cell receptor (beta chain) was recorded in a study of regulatory T cells in long-lasting Graves disease. According to the study, TCR beta libraries were built with iRepertoire HTBI primers and CDR3-region Arm-PCR. Each CDR3 protein gets one entry after TCRdb re-called the multiplex PCR reads with MiXCR. The sample includes a few hundred thousand distinct CDR3 sequences, around 21% of them seen just once. The CDR3 covers 14 residues. V was shortened by 6 bases and J by 4 bases, with 12 bases between the two germline ends. Germline assignment: CDR1 SEHNR and CDR2 FQNEAQ (reference sequence). Regarding time point: persistent/refractory GD, antithyroid drugs over 5 years with positive TRAb. The TCR library used RNA extracted from PBMCs.

The sample in question was peripheral blood mononuclear cells (PBMCs), obtained when the disease was refractory, from a patient treated with antithyroid drugs. This clonotype was obtained from a female donor with Graves disease. J is TRBJ1-4 and V is TRBV7-9; unclear D gene. CDR3 DNA sequence: TGTGCCAGCAGTTTCCAGAGTGTTAATGAAAAACTGTTTTTT. Translating it yields CASSFQSVNEKLFF.